This T cell receptor (beta chain) was identified in a study of cytomegalovirus exposure and HLA in healthy donors. Findings and limits, study-wide: Most sequenced TCRs were rare (though some public TCRs occurred in many donors).

With respect to this clone: Antigen unknown.

CDR1 and CDR2 from the germline V gene are SGHNT and YYREEE (reference sequence). This CDR3 region has 12 residues. V was trimmed by 5 bases and J by 9 bases, leaving 12 bases between them. This PCR relied on a set of 60 Vbeta primers and 13 Jbeta primers. The method was immunoSEQ multiplex PCR; TCRdb's version includes in-frame clones alone and lacks a portion of them. The sample holds 30,000 to 40,000 clones, roughly 80% seen once. The clonotype comes from a woman aged 18-29 years in good health and CMV-seropositive. The J gene is TRBJ2-1, the V gene TRBV5-4; unclear D gene. The sample comprised PBMCs. The CDR3 spells CASSWSGSEQFF. The CDR3 DNA follows: TGTGCCAGCAGTTGGTCCGGTAGTGAGCAGTTCTTC. Full variable domain (missing parts from reference TRBV5-4 and TRBJ2-1): ETGVTQSPTHLIKTRGQQVTLRCSSQSGHNTVSWYQQALGQGPQFIFQYYREEENGRGNFPPRFSGLQFPNYSSELNVNALELDDSALYLCASSWSGSEQFFGPGTRLTVL.